This T cell receptor (beta chain) was identified during a study of radiation and T cells in renal cell carcinoma. Study overall: Nephrectomy followed 15 Gy stereotactic body radiation by 4 weeks. Points from the study as a whole: Top tumor clonotypes rose in blood 2 weeks post-radiation, then contracted. Pretreatment tumor biopsies were lacking, so baseline clonotypes are unknown.

On this clone itself: Its antigen is not known.

The CDR3 loop spans 13 amino acids. In germline, CDR1 is WSHSY, CDR2 SAAADI. Trimming pared 4 bases from V and 2 bases from J, leaving 6 bases between. This sample's time point: baseline pretreatment blood. Documented treatment: 15 Gy SBRT to primary tumor, nephrectomy 4 weeks later. Radiation-treated patients gave blood at baseline, week 2 and week 4. Assay used: immunoSEQ multiplex PCR; TCRdb lists only in-frame clones, some missing. The sample consists of approximately 150,000 clones, over 65% of them appearing once. The gene calls are TRBV10-2 and TRBJ1-5; D call uncertain. The material was blood, obtained from a patient whose treatment included radiotherapy and nephrectomy. This clonotype was obtained from a woman in her 50s with renal cell carcinoma. CDR3 sequence: CASSGQGNQPQHF. The CDR3 nucleotides are TGCGCCAGCAGTGGGCAGGGCAATCAGCCCCAGCATTTT.